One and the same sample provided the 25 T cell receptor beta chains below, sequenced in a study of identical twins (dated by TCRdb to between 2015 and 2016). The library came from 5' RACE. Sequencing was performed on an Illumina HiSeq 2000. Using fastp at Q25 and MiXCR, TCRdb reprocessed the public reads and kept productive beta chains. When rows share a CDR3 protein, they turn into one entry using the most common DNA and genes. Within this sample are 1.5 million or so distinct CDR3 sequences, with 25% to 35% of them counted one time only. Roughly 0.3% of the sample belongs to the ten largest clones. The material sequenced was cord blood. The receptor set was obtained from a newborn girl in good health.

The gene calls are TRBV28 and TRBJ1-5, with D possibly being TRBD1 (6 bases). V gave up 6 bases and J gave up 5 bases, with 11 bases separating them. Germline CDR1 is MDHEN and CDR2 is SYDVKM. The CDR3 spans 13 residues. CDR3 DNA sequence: TGTGCCAGCAGGCAGGGGTGGGATCAGCCCCAGCATTTT. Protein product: CASRQGWDQPQHF.

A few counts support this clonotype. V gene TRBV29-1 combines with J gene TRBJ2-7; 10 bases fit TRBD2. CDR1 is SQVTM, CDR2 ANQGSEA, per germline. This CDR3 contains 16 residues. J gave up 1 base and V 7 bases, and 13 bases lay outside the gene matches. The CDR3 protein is CSAYRPIAGGSYEQYF. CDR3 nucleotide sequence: TGCAGCGCCTACAGGCCTATAGCGGGGGGATCCTACGAGCAGTACTTC.

CDR3 in amino acids: CASSLEWTSGELSYNEQFF. In DNA form, the CDR3 reads TGCGCCAGCAGCTTGGAGTGGACTAGCGGGGAACTCTCCTACAATGAGCAGTTCTTC. V usage is TRBV5-1 and J usage is TRBJ2-1, with 12 bases lining up with TRBD2. The CDR3 spans 19 residues. V gave up 0 bases and J gave up 0 bases; unmatched junction bases: 7. Germline CDR1 and CDR2: SGHRS and YFSETQ.

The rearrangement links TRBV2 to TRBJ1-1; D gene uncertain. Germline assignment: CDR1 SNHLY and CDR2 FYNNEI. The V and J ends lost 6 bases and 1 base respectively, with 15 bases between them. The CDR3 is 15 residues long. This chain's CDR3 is CASSPQTTRNTEAFF. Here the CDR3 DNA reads TGTGCCAGCAGCCCCCAAACTACCAGGAACACTGAAGCTTTCTTT.

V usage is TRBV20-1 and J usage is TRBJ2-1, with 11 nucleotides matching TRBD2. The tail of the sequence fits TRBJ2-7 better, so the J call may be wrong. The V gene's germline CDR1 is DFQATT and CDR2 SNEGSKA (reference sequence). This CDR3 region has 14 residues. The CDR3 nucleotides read TGCAGTGCGGGAACTAGCGGGAGATTCAATGAGCAGTACTTC. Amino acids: CSAGTSGRFNEQYF.

In DNA form, the CDR3 reads TGTGCCACCAGCAGAGAGGGACTAGCGGGAGGTTGGTCCTACAATGAGCAGTACTTC. Its translation is CATSREGLAGGWSYNEQYF. J is TRBJ2-7 and V is TRBV15, with 15 bases that match TRBD2. The CDR3 is made up of 19 amino acids. Germline V CDR1 and CDR2: LNHNV, YYDKDF (reference sequence). V shed 0 bases and J 7 bases; nucleotides not matched to a gene: 13.

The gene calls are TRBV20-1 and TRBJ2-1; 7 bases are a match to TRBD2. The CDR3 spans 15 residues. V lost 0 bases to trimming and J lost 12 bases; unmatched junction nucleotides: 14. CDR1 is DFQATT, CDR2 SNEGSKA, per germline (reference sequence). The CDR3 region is CSARDSPRNSGRQFF. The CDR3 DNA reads TGCAGTGCTAGAGATAGCCCGAGAAATAGCGGGCGGCAGTTCTTC.

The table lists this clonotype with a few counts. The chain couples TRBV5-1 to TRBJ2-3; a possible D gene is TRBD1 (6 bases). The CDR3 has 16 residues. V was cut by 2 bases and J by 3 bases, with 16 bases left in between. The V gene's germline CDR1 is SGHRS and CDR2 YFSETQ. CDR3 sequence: CASSFLRGRGTDTQYF. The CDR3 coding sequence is TGCGCCAGCAGCTTTCTCCGTGGCAGGGGTACAGATACGCAGTATTTT. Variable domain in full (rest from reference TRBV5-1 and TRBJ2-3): KAGVTQTPRYLIKTRGQQVTLSCSPISGHRSVSWYQQTPGQGLQFLFEYFSETQRNKGNFPGRFSGRQFSNSRSEMNVSTLELGDSALYLCASSFLRGRGTDTQYFGPGTRLTVL.

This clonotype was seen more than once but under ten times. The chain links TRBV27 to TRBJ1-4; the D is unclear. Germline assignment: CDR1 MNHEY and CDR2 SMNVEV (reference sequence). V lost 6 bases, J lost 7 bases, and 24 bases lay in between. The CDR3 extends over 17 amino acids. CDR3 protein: CASSPTPFPVTREKLFF. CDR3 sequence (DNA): TGTGCCAGCAGCCCAACCCCCTTTCCCGTGACGCGTGAAAAACTGTTTTTT.

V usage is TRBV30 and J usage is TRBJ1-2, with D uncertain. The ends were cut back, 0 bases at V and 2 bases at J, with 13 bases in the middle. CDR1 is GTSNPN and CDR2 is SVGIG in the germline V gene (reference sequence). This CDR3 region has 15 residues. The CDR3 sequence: CAWSVPQARNYGYTF. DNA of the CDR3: TGTGCCTGGAGTGTACCCCAGGCTAGAAACTATGGCTACACCTTC.

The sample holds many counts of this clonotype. In DNA form, the CDR3 reads TGCGCCAGCAGGGGAACCTACAATGAGCAGTTCTTC. Its protein product is CASRGTYNEQFF. The rearrangement links TRBV5-1 to TRBJ2-1; the D is unclear. This CDR3 spans 12 amino acids. Germline lookup yields CDR1 SGHRS and CDR2 YFSETQ. V gave up 5 bases and J gave up 2 bases, with 5 bases separating them.

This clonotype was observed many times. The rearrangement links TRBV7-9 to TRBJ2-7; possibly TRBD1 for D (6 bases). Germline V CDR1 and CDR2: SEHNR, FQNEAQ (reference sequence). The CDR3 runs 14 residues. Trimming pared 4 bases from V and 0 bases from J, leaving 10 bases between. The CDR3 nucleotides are TGTGCCAGCAGCTACGACAGGAGCTCCTACGAGCAGTACTTC. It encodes CASSYDRSSYEQYF. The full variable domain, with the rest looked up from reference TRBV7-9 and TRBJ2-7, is DTGVSQNPRHKITKRGQNVTFRCDPISEHNRLYWYRQTLGQGPEFLTYFQNEAQLEKSRLLSDRFSAERPKGSFSTLEIQRTEQGDSAMYLCASSYDRSSYEQYFGPGTRLTVT.

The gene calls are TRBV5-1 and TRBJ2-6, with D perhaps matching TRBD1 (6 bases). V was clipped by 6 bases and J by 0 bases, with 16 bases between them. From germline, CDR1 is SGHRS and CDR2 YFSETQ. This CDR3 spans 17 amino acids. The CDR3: CASTFSKGGSGANVLTF. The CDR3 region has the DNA TGCGCCAGCACCTTTTCAAAAGGGGGCTCTGGGGCCAACGTCCTGACTTTC.

In nucleotides, the CDR3 is TGTGCCTGGAGTAGGGACAGAAATCAGCCCCAGCATTTT. Protein product: CAWSRDRNQPQHF. The rearrangement joins TRBV30 to TRBJ1-5; 7 nucleotides line up with TRBD1. Germline trimming cut 2 bases from V and 4 bases from J; bases unmatched to any gene: 2. This CDR3 has 13 amino acids. From germline, CDR1 is GTSNPN and CDR2 SVGIG (reference sequence).

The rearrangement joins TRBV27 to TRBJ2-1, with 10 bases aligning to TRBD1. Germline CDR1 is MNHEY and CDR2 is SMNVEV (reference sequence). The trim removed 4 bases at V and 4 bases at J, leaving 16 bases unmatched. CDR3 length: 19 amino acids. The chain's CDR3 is CASSYRDRGWRGSYNEQFF. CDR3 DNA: TGTGCCAGCAGTTACCGGGACAGGGGTTGGCGCGGGAGTTACAATGAGCAGTTCTTC.

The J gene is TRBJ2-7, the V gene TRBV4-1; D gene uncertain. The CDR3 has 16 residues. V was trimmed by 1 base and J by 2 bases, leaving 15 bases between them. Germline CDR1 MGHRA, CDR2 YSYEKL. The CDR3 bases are TGCGCCAGCAGCCAAGCGGCGGCCGTAAAAACCTACGAGCAGTACTTC. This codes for CASSQAAAVKTYEQYF.

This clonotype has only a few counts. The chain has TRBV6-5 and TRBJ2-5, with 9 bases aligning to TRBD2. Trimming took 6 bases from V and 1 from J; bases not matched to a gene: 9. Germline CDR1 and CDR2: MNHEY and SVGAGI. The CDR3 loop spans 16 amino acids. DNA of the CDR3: TGTGCCAGCAGCGGGATCACTAGCGGGTTCCAAGAGACCCAGTACTTC. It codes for CASSGITSGFQETQYF.

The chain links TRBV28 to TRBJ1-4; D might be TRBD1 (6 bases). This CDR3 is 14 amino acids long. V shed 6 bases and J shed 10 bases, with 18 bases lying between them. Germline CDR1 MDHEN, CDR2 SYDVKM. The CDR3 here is CASSNRQVTRKLFF. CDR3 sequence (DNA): TGTGCCAGCAGCAATAGACAGGTGACGAGAAAACTGTTTTTT.

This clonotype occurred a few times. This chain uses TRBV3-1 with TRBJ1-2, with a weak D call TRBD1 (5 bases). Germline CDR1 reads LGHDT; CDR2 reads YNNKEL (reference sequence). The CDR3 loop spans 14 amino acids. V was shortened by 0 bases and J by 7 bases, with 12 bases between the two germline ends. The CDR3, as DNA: TGTGCCAGCAGCCAAGATTCCGGCAGGGCTGGCTACACCTTC. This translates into CASSQDSGRAGYTF.

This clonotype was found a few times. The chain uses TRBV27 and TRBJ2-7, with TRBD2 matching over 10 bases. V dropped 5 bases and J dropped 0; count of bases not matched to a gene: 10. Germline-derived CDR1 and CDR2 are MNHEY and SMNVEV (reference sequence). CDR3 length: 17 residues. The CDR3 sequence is CASSPRLAGYSSYEQYF. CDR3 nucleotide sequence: TGTGCCAGCAGTCCACGACTAGCGGGTTATTCCTCCTACGAGCAGTACTTC.

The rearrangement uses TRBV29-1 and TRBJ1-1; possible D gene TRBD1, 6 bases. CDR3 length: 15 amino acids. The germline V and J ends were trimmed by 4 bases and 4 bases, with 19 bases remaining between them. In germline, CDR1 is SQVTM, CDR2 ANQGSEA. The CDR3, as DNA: TGCAGCGTTGCTTGGCAGGGGAGGAGAGGCACTGAAGCTTTCTTT. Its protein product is CSVAWQGRRGTEAFF.

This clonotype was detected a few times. As DNA, the CDR3 is TGCAGTGCTAGCGTCGGGTTGAACACTGAAGCTTTCTTT. Encoded protein: CSASVGLNTEAFF. The chain combines TRBV20-1 with TRBJ1-1; no clear D. The CDR3 spans 13 residues. Trimming left V 3 bases short and J 0 bases short, with 8 bases between. Germline-derived CDR1 and CDR2 are DFQATT and SNEGSKA (reference sequence).

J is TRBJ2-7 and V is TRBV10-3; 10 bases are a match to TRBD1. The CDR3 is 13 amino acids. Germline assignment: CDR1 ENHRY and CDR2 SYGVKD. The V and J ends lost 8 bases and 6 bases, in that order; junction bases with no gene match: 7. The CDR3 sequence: CAIGGTGVSEQYF. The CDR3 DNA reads TGTGCCATCGGTGGGACAGGGGTTAGCGAGCAGTACTTC.

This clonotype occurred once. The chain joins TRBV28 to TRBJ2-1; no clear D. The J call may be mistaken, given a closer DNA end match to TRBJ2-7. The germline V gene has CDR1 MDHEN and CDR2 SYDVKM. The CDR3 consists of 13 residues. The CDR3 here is CASTIPRYNEQYF. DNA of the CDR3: TGTGCCAGCACCATCCCTAGGTACAATGAGCAGTACTTC.

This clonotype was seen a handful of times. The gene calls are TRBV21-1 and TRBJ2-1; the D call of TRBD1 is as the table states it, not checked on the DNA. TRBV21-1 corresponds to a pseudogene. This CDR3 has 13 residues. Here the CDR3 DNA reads TGTGCCAGCAACTGGGGGAATTACAATGAGCAGTTCTTC. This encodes CASNWGNYNEQFF.